This T cell receptor (beta chain) appears in the sequencing data of a study of type 1 regulatory T cells. Study background: T-allo10 is an in vitro-generated, Tr1-enriched CD4 T cell product specific for alloantigen.

T-allo10 cells from the graft donor were described as anergic, host-alloantigen-specific, and alloantigen-specific suppressors. One entry per CDR3 protein, called by TCRdb with MiXCR from the reads. Of tens of thousands of distinct CDR3 sequences in the sample, 55% to 75% were seen once. Of note for this clonotype: Its antigen is currently unknown.

CDR3 length: 14 residues. Germline loops: CDR1 SNHLY, CDR2 FYNNEI. With 7 bases removed from V and 2 bases from J, the gap between germline ends came to 14 bases. The rearrangement uses TRBV2 and TRBJ1-2, with a possible D match to TRBD1 (5 bases). Sequenced material: cultured T cells, either the whole culture or a sorted T cell fraction (not recorded which). As to subset: Tr1-enriched cell product generated in vitro against host alloantigens. This TCR came from a human donor in good health. In nucleotides, the CDR3 is TGTGCCAGCAACTTAGACAGTGTCAACTATGGCTACACCTTC. Its translation: CASNLDSVNYGYTF.